This TCR beta chain is from a study of blood T cells in healthy people across ages. General study results and limits: While age rose, TCR beta diversity per million T cells dropped in a roughly linear way.

The use of a sample-barcoded 5' primer and a J-beta primer mix characterized a second PCR of roughly 7 to 12 cycles. With 12 random nucleotides, a template-switch adaptor tagged each individual cDNA molecule. Via MiXCR, TCRdb re-called the 5' RACE reads, giving one row per CDR3 protein. The data hold about 1.5 million distinct CDR3 sequences, with 42% observed a single time. As regards this clonotype: Its cognate antigen is unknown.

Ranging in age from about 6 to 95, the donors were healthy Caucasian individuals from Russia. Isolation yielded PBMCs, at least 7 million per sample, in every case. V lost 11 bases, J lost 0 bases, and 18 bases lay in between. The length of the CDR3 is 15 residues. Germline V lookup: CDR1 SEHNR, CDR2 FQNEAQ (reference sequence). The receptor's source is a young woman in good health. The sequenced material came from blood. The chain has TRBV7-9 and TRBJ2-3; D possibly matches TRBD1 or TRBD2 (5 bases each). CDR3 in amino acids: CAHSSGTVSTDTQYF. The CDR3 DNA reads as TGTGCCCACTCTTCCGGGACGGTGAGCACAGATACGCAGTATTTT. The complete variable domain, with remaining parts taken from reference TRBV7-9 and TRBJ2-3, reads DTGVSQNPRHKITKRGQNVTFRCDPISEHNRLYWYRQTLGQGPEFLTYFQNEAQLEKSRLLSDRFSAERPKGSFSTLEIQRTEQGDSAMYLCAHSSGTVSTDTQYFGPGTRLTVL.